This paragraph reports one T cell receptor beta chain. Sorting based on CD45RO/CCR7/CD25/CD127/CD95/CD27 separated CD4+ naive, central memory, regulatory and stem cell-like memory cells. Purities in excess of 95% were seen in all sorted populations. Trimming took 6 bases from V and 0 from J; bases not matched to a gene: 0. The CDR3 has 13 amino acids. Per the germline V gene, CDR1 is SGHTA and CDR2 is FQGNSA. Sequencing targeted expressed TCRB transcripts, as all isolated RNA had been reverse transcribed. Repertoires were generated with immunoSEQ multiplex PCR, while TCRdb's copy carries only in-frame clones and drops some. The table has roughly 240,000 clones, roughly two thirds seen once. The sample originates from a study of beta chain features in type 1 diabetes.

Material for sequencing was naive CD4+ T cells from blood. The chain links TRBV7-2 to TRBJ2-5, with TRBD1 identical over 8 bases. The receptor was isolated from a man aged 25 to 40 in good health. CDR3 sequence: CASRTGDQETQYF. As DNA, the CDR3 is TGTGCCAGCAGGACAGGGGACCAAGAGACCCAGTACTTC.